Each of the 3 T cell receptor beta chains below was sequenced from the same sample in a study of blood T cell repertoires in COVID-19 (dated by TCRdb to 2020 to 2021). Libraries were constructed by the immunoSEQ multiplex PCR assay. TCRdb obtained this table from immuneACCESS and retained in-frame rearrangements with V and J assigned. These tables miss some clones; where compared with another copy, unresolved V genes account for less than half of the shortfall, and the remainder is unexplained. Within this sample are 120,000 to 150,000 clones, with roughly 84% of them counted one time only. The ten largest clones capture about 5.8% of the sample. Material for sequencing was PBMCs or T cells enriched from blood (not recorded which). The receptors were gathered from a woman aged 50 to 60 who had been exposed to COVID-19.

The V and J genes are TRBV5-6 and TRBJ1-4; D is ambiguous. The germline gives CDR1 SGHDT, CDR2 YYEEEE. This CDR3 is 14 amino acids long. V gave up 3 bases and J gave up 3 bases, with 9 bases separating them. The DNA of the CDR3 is TGTGCCAGCAGCTCGGGATGGGCTAATGAAAAACTGTTTTTT. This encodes CASSSGWANEKLFF.

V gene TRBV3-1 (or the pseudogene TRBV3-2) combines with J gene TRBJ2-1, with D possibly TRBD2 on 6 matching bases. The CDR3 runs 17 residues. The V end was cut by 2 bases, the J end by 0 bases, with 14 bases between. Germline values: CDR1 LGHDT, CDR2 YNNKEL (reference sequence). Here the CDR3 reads CASSQSLRRGSYNEQFF. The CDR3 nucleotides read TGTGCCAGCAGCCAATCCCTCCGGCGGGGCTCCTACAATGAGCAGTTCTTC.

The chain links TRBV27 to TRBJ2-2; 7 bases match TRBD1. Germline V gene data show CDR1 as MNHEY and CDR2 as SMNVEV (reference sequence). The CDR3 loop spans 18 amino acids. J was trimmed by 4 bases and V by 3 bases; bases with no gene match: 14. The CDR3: CASSFFPPDRVGTGELFF. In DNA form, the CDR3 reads TGTGCCAGCAGTTTTTTCCCCCCCGACAGGGTGGGCACCGGGGAGCTGTTTTTT.